This entry concerns a single T cell receptor (beta chain). No cognate antigen has been identified for it. Nothing much larger sits one base from this clone, and base qualities are not available. This sample was included in a study of identical twins listed by TCRdb under 2016. Regarding the study in general: The study deep-sequenced TCR alpha and beta repertoires from monozygotic twins, unrelated adults of various ages and cord blood to test whether fetal clonotypes persist. To rule out contamination, replicate twin experiments were performed at different times with different library preparation protocols.

Overall study results and their limits: Excess twin sharing in beta out-of-frame sequences was weaker because fewer shared sequences lowered the signal-to-noise ratio. Compared with coincidental sharing between unrelated individuals, an excess of low generation-probability sequences was observed among out-of-frame TCR alpha sequences shared between twins. Abundant cord blood beta clonotypes had fewer insertions, young adult naive repertoires showed a similar but weaker trend, and memory repertoires showed no such trend. Invariant T cells such as MAIT and iNKT could partly confound zero-insertion analyses, though diverse VJ usage argued against this for most clonotypes. Conclusions relied on cross-sectional statistical analysis, since the same donors could not be followed over many years. Out-of-frame TCR alpha sharing in monozygotic twins was systematically underestimated by recombination models, whereas sharing between unrelated individuals was in agreement with the recombination models.

From cysteine to phenylalanine, the CDR3 is 17 amino acids long. Left in the record is the CDR3 DNA by itself, 51 bases read in frame from the first base. After removal of 2 bases from V and 4 bases from J, the junction retains 7 bases not matched to a gene. CDR1 and CDR2 are read off the germline V gene as SQVTM and ANQGSEA. Library construction relied on 5' RACE. TCRdb names Illumina HiSeq 2000 as the instrument used. A universal primer binding site was added through template switching, and the final cDNA carried a unique molecular identifier so that TCR cDNA molecules could be counted accurately. First-strand cDNA for TCR alpha and beta chains was synthesized from specific primers in the conserved constant-segment region. Each cDNA library was double barcoded, with a SMART-Mk sample barcode plus Illumina barcodes, to control for contamination. TruSeq adapter sequences and Illumina sample barcodes were added in two successive PCR steps. The TCR alpha and beta cDNA libraries were sequenced on the Illumina HiSeq platform using custom primers. The published analysis was carried out like this. MiGEC processed the raw reads to extract unique molecular identifiers, while MiXCR was used to determine the CDR3 positions. Recombination models were inferred per individual with the repgenHMM and IGoR tools using an EM algorithm. Shared clonotypes were analyzed with the tcR package in R, and sharing was normalized by the product of cloneset sizes. To study raw recombination free of thymic and clonal selection effects, out-of-frame nonproductive sequences were analyzed. TCRdb handled the public reads itself, with Q25 trimming in fastp and clone calling in MiXCR, and kept productive beta chains. CDR3 protein duplicates are merged, each entry listing the most common genes and DNA. The V and J calls and clone size come from TCRdb's table, not from the authors' own analysis. The sample profile shows a few hundred thousand distinct CDR3 sequences; approximately 17% of them were found once. Less than 15% of the sample goes to the ten largest clones.

All donors were healthy Caucasians. Three unrelated non-twin adults were additionally sequenced: a male aged 18 to 29, a male aged 50 to 60 and a female aged 50 to 60. Miltenyi CD45RO+ enrichment and human naive T-cell isolation kits were used to isolate memory (CD45RO+) and naive T cells from PBMC. Sequenced sample: naive T cells sorted from blood. Reading the label with the study, this specimen's cell subset or site is: cells isolated with a human naive T-cell isolation kit. In this chain, TRBV29-1 is recombined with TRBJ2-1, with TRBD2 matching 14 junction bases. This TCR was recovered from a man aged 50 to 59 in good health. The DNA is as follows: TGCAGCGTTGAACAACCGACTAGCGGGAGGGTATACAATGAGCAGTTCTTC. This gives the protein CSVEQPTSGRVYNEQFF.